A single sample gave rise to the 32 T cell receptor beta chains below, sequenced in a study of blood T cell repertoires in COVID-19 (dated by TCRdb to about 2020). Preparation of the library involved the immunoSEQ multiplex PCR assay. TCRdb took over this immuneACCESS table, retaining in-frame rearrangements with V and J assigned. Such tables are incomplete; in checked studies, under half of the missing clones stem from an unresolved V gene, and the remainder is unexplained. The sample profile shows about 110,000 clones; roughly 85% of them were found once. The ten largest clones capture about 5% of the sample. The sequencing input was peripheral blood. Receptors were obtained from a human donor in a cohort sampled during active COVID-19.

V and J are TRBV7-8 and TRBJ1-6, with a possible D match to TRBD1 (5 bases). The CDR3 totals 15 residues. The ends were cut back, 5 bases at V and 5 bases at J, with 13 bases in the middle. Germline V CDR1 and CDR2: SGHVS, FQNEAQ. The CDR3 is CASSPRSGNNSPLHF. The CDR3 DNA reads TGTGCCAGCAGCCCGCGGTCAGGGAATAATTCACCCCTCCACTTT. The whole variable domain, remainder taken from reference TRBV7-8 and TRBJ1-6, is GAGVSQSPRYKVAKRGQDVALRCDPISGHVSLFWYQQALGQGPEFLTYFQNEAQLDKSGLPSDRFFAERPEGSVSTLKIQRTQQEDSAVYLCASSPRSGNNSPLHFGNGTRLTVT.

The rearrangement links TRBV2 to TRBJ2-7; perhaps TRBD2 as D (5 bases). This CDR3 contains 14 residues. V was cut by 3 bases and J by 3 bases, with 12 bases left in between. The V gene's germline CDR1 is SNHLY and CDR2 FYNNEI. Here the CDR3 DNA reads TGTGCCAGCAGTGAGCCGGGTAGCGTCTACGAGCAGTACTTC. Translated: CASSEPGSVYEQYF.

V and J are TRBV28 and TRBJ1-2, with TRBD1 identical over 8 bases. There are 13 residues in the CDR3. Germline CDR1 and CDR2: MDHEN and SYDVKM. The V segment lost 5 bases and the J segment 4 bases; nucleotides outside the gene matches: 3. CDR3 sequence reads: CASSKGQGYGYTF. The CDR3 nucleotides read TGTGCCAGCAGTAAAGGACAGGGCTATGGCTACACCTTC.

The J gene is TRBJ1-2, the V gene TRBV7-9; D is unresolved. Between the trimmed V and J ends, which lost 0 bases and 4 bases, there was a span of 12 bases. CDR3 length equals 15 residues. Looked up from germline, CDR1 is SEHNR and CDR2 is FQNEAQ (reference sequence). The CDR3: CASSLARAGLYGYTF. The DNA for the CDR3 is TGTGCCAGCAGCTTAGCGAGGGCAGGACTCTATGGCTACACCTTC.

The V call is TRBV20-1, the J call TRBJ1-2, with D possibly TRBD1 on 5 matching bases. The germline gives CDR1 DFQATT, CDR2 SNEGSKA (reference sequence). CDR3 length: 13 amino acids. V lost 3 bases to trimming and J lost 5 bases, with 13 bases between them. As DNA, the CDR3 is TGCAGTGCTAGTGGGGCAGGAAAGTATGGCTACACCTTC. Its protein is CSASGAGKYGYTF.

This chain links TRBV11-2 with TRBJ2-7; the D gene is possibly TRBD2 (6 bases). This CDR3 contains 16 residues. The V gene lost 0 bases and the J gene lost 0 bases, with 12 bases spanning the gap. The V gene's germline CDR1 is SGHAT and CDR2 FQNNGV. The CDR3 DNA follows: TGTGCCAGCAGCTTAGATGTAGGGACTGTCTCCTACGAGCAGTACTTC. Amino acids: CASSLDVGTVSYEQYF.

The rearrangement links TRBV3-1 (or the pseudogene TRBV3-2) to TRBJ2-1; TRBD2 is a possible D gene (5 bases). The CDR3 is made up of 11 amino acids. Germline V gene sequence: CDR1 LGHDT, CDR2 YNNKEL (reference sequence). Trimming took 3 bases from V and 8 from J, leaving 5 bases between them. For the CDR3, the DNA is TGTGCCAGCAGCCAGGGAGATGAGCAGTTCTTC. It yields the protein CASSQGDEQFF.

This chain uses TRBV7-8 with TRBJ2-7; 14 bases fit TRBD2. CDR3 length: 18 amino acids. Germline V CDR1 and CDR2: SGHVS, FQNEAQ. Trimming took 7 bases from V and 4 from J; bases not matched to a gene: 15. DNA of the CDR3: TGTGCCAGCACCGAGGGACTAGCGGGAGTTTCTGCTCGGTACGAGCAGTACTTC. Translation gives CASTEGLAGVSARYEQYF. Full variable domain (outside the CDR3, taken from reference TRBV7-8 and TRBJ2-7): GAGVSQSPRYKVAKRGQDVALRCDPISGHVSLFWYQQALGQGPEFLTYFQNEAQLDKSGLPSDRFFAERPEGSVSTLKIQRTQQEDSAVYLCASTEGLAGVSARYEQYFGPGTRLTVT.

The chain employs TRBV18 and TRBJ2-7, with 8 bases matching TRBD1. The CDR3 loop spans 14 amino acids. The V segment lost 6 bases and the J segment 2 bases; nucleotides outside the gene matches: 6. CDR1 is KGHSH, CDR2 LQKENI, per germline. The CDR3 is CASSPGTGPYEQYF. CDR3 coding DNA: TGTGCCAGCTCGCCCGGGACAGGACCCTACGAGCAGTACTTC. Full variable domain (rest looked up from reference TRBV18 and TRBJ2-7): NAGVMQNPRHLVRRRGQEARLRCSPMKGHSHVYWYRQLPEEGLKFMVYLQKENIIDESGMPKERFSAEFPKEGPSILRIQQVVRGDSAAYFCASSPGTGPYEQYFGPGTRLTVT.

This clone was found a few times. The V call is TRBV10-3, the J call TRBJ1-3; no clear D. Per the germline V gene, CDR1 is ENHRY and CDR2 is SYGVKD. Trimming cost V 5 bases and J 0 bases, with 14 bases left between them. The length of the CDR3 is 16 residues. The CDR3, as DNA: TGTGCCATCAGTCCGGCAGGTACGACCTCTGGAAACACCATATATTTT. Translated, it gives CAISPAGTTSGNTIYF.

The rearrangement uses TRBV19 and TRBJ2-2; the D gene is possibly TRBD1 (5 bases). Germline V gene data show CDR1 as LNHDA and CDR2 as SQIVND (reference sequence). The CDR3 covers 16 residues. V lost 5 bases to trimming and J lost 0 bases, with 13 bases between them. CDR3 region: CASSSFATANTGELFF. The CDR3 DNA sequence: TGTGCCAGTAGTTCCTTTGCGACAGCGAACACCGGGGAGCTGTTTTTT.

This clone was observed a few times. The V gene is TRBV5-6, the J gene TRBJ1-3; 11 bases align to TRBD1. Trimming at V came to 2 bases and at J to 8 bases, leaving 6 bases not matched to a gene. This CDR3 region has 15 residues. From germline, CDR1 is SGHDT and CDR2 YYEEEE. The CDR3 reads CASSFGTGGLDTIYF. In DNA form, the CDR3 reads TGTGCCAGCAGCTTTGGGACAGGGGGACTGGACACCATATATTTT.

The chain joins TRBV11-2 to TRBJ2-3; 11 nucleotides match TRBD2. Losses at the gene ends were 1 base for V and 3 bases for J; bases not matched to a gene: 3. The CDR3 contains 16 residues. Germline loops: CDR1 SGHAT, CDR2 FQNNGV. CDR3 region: CASSLGLAGLTDTQYF. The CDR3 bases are TGTGCCAGCAGCTTAGGACTAGCGGGGTTGACAGATACGCAGTATTTT.

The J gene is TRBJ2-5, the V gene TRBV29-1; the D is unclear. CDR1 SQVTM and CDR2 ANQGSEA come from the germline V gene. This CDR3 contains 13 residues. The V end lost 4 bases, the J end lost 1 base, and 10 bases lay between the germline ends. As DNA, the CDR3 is TGCAGCGTTGGTTTCTACCTCCAAGAGACCCAGTACTTC. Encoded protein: CSVGFYLQETQYF. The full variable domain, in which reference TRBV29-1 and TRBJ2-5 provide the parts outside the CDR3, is SAVISQKPSRDICQRGTSLTIQCQVDSQVTMMFWYRQQPGQSLTLIATANQGSEATYESGFVIDKFPISRPNLTFSTLTVSNMSPEDSSIYLCSVGFYLQETQYFGPGTRLLVL.

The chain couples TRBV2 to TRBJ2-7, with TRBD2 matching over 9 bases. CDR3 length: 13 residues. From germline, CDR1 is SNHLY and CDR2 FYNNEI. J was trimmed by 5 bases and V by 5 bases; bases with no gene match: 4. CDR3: CASSPGLANEQYF. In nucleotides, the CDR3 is TGTGCCAGCAGTCCGGGACTAGCTAACGAGCAGTACTTC.

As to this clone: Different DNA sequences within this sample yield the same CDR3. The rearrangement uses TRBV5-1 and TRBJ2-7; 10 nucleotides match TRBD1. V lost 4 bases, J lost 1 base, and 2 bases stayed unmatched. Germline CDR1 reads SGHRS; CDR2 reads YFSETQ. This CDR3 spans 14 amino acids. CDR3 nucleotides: TGCGCCAGCAGCCTGGGACAGGGGTCCTACGAGCAGTACTTC. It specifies CASSLGQGSYEQYF.

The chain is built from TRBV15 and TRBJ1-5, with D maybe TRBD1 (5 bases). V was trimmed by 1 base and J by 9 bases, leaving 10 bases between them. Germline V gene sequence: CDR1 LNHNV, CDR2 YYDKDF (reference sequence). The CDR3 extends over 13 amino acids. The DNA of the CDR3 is TGTGCCACCAGCAGAGGACAGTTGGGGCCCCAGCATTTT. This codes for CATSRGQLGPQHF.

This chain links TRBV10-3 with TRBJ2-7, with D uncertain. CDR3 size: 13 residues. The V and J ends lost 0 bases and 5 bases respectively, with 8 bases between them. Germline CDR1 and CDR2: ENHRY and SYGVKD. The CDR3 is CAISESTLNEQYF. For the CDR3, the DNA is TGTGCCATCAGTGAGTCGACTCTAAACGAGCAGTACTTC.

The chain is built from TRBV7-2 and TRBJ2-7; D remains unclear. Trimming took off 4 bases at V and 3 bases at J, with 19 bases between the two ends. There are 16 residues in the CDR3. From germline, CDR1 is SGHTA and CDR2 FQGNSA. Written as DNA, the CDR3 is TGTGCCAGCAGCTACGGAGAGGCCAAGCATGGCTACGAGCAGTACTTC. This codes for CASSYGEAKHGYEQYF.

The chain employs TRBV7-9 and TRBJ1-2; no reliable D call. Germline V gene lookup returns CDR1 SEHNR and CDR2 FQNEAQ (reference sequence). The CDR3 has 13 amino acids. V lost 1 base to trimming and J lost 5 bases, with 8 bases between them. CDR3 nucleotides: TGTGCCAGCAGCTTAGTGGCCGGGTATGGCTACACCTTC. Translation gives CASSLVAGYGYTF.

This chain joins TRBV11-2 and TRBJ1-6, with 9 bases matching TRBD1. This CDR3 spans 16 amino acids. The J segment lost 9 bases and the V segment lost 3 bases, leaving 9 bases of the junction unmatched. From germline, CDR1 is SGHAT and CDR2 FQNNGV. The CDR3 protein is CASSFAPGQGLSPLHF. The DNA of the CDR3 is TGTGCCAGCAGCTTTGCGCCGGGACAGGGACTTTCACCCCTCCACTTT.

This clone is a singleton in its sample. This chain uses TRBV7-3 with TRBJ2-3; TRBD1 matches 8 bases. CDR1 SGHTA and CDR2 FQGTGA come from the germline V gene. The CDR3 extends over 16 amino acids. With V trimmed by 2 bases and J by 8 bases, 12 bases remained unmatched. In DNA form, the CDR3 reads TGTGCCAGCAGCTTATTTGGACAGGGCGGGTTGGCTACGCAGTATTTT. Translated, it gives CASSLFGQGGLATQYF.

CDR3 residues: CASSGQGAVISGYTF. The CDR3, as DNA: TGTGCCAGCAGTGGACAGGGGGCGGTCATTTCTGGCTACACCTTC. The chain employs TRBV25-1 and TRBJ1-2; TRBD1 aligns across 10 bases. The CDR3 extends over 15 amino acids. V lost 4 bases and J lost 7; bases outside the gene matches: 9. The germline CDR1 and CDR2 sequences are MGHDK and SYGVNS.

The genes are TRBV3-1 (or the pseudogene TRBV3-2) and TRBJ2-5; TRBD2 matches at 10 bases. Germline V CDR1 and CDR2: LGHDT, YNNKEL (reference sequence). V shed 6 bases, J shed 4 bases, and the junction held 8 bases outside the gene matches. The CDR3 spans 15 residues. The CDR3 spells CASRQREGLGETQYF. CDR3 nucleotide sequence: TGTGCCAGCAGGCAGCGGGAGGGCCTTGGAGAGACCCAGTACTTC.

The CDR3 sequence: CASSPGTVGRSNEKLFF. The CDR3, as DNA: TGTGCCAGCTCACCTGGGACTGTGGGACGGAGTAATGAAAAACTGTTTTTT. The J gene is TRBJ1-4, the V gene TRBV18, with TRBD1 as a possible D gene (5 bases). Germline CDR1 and CDR2: KGHSH and LQKENI. This CDR3 has 17 amino acids. Trimming left V 3 bases short and J 4 bases short, with 18 bases between.

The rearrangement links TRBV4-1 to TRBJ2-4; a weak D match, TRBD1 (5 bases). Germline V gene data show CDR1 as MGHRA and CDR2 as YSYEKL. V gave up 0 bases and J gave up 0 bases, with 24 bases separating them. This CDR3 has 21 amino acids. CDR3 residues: CASSQDRTRAGSMIAKNIQYF. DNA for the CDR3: TGCGCCAGCAGCCAAGATCGGACCAGGGCAGGCTCTATGATAGCCAAAAACATTCAGTACTTC.

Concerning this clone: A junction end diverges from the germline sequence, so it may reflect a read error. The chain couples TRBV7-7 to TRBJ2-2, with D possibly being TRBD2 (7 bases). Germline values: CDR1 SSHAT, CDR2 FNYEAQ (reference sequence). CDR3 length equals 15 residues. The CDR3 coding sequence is TGTGCTAGCAGCTTAGGTGGGGGGGCCACCGGGGAGCTGTTTTTT. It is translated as CASSLGGGATGELFF.

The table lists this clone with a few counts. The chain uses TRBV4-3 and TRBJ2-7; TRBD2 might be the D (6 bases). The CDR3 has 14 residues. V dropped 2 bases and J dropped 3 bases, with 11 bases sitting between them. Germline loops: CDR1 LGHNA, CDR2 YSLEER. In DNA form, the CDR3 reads TGCGCCAGCAGCCAACGCCTGGGGGGCTACGAGCAGTACTTC. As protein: CASSQRLGGYEQYF.

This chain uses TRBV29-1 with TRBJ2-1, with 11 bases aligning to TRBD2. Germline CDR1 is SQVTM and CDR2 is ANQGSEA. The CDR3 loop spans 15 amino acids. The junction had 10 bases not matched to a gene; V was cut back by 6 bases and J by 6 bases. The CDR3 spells CSVAGLADPFNEQFF. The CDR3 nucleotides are TGCAGCGTCGCGGGACTAGCGGACCCATTCAATGAGCAGTTCTTC.

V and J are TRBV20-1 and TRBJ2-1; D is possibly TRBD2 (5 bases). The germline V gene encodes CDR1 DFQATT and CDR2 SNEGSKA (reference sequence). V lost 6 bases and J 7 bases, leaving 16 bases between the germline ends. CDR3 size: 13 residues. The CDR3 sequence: CSASVAPQNEQFF. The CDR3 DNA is TGCAGTGCAAGTGTAGCGCCACAAAATGAGCAGTTCTTC.

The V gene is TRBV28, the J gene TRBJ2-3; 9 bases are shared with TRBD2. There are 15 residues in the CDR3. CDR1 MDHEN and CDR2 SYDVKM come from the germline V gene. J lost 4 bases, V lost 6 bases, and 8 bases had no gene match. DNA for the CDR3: TGTGCCAGCAGGTTACCGGGACTAGCATCAGATACGCAGTATTTT. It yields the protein CASRLPGLASDTQYF.

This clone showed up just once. This CDR3 is CASAISGQGDGYTF. The CDR3, as DNA: TGTGCTAGTGCTATTTCCGGACAGGGGGATGGCTACACCTTC. The chain is built from TRBV12-5 and TRBJ1-2; 10 bases map to TRBD1. V lost 7 bases to trimming and J lost 6 bases; unmatched junction nucleotides: 8. Germline V gene data show CDR1 as LGHNT and CDR2 as FRNRAP. The CDR3 runs 14 residues. Complete variable domain (other parts from reference TRBV12-5 and TRBJ1-2): DARVTQTPRHKVTEMGQEVTMRCQPILGHNTVFWYRQTMMQGLELLAYFRNRAPLDDSGMPKDRFSAEMPDATLATLKIQPSEPRDSAVYFCASAISGQGDGYTFGSGTRLTVV.